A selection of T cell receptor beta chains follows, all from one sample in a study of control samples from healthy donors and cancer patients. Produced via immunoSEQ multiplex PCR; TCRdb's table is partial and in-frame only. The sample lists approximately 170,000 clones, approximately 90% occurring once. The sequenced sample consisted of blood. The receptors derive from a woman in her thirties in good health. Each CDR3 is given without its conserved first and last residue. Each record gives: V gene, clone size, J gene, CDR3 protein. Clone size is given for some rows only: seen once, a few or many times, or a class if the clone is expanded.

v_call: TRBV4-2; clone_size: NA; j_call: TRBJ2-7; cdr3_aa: ASSQEASGSYEQY
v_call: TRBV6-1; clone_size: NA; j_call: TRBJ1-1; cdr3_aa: ASSEGSTAF
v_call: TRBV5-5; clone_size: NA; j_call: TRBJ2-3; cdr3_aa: ASSLAGLAGPYTDTQY
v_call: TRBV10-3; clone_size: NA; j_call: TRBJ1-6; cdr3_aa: AVRDRDGYNSPLH
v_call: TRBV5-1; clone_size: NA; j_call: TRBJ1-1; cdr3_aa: ASSLESGRGAEAF
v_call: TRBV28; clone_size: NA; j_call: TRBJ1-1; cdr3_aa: ASSLVHTEAF
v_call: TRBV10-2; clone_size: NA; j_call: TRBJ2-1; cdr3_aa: ASSEVERQWF
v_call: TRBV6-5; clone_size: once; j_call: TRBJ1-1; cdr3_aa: ASSYSGRGDPEAF
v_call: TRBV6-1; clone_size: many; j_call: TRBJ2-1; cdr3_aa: ASSELAGGYNEQF
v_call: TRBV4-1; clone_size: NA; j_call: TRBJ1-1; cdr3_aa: ASNRGAEAF
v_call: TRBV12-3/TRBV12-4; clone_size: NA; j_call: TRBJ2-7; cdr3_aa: ASSTVRGFEQY
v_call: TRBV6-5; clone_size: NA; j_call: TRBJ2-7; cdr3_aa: ASNQGDSSYEQY
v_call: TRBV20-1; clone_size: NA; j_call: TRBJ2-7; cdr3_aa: SASGRAPYEQY
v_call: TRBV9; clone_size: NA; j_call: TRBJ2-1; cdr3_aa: ASSPRTSGRHEQF